This T cell receptor (beta chain) derives from a study of blood T cell repertoires in COVID-19. The Seattle patients joined while their infection was active and were tracked longitudinally afterward. There are 15 residues in the CDR3. Germline lookup yields CDR1 SGHNT and CDR2 YENEEA. With 5 bases clipped from V and 2 bases from J, the junction kept 8 bases outside the gene matches. The authors' processing: Reference gene primer amplification yielded estimated nucleated cell counts. The assay was immunoSEQ multiplex PCR, and TCRdb's table has in-frame clones only and misses some. From that table come the V and J calls and clone size; the DNA was used to work out D and trimming. The sample lists about 64,000 clones; just over 85% were seen once.

The chain couples TRBV11-3 to TRBJ2-7; 8 bases align to TRBD2. The sample taken for sequencing was peripheral blood. The clonotype was recovered from a woman aged 55-69 years with COVID-19, enrolled during active disease. DNA of the CDR3: TGTGCCAGCAGCCCCGCTAGCGGGTTCCCCTACGAGCAGTACTTC. It specifies CASSPASGFPYEQYF.